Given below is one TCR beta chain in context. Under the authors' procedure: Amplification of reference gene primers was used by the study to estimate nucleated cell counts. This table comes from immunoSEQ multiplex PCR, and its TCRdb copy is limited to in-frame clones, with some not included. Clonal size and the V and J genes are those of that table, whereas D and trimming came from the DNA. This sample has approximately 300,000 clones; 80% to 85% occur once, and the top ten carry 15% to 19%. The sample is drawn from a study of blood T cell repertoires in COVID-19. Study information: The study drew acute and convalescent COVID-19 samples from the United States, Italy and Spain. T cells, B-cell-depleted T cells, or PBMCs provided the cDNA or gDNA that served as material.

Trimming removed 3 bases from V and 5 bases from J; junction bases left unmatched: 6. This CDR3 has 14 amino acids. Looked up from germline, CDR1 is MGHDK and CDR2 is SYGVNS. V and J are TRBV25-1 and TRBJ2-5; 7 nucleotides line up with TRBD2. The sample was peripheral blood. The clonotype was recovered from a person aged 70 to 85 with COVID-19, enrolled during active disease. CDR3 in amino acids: CASSEGGVAETQYF. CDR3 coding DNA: TGTGCCAGCAGTGAGGGGGGGGTTGCGGAGACCCAGTACTTC.